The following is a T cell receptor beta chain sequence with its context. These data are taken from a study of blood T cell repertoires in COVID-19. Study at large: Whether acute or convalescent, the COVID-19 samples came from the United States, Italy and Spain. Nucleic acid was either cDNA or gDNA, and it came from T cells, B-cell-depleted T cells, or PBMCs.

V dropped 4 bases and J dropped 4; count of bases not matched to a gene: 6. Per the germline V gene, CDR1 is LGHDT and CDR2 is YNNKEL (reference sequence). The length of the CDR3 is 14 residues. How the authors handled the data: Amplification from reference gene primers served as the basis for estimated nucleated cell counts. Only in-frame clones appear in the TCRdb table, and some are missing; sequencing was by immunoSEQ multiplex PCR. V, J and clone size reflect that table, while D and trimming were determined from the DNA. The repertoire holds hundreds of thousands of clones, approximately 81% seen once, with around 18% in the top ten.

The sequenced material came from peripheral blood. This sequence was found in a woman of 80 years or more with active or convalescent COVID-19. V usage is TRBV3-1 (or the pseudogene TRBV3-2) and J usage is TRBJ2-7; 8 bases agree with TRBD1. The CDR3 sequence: CASSRQGNQYEQYF. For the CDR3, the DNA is TGTGCCAGCAGCCGACAGGGGAATCAATACGAGCAGTACTTC.